Sequencing of this TCR beta chain was carried out in a study of T-cell reconstitution after alpha-beta-depleted transplantation in children. Regarding the study as a whole: Reportedly, alpha-beta T cells present about two months post-transplant originated from several hundred expanded clones of graft origin. Surviving thymic progenitors and recipient T cells were the source of high TCRbeta diversity at day 60 in some patients. The main origin of T-cell counts and diversity one year after transplant was newly produced T cells.

This CDR3 comprises 13 residues. The V gene lost 2 bases and the J gene lost 6 bases, with 10 bases spanning the gap. Library preparation (for TCRbeta) was performed with unique molecular identifiers. TCRdb re-called the PCR reads with MiXCR, one entry per CDR3 protein. The sample holds around 300,000 distinct CDR3 sequences; around 25% are singletons and the top ten take approximately 11%. On this clonotype itself: Antigen specificity is unknown.

This chain connects TRBV12-3 or TRBV12-4 to TRBJ1-2, with D possibly TRBD1 on 5 matching bases. The receptor was derived from a male patient younger than 18 who had a stem cell transplant for acute lymphoblastic leukemia, so the T cells may come from the graft donor. The specimen comprised PBMCs, mostly from graft donor cells, sampled 180 days after TCRalphabeta/CD19-depleted stem cell transplant. The CDR3 DNA is TGTGCCAGCAGTTTAACGCGGGGGGATGGCTACACCTTC. It codes for CASSLTRGDGYTF.